This TCR beta chain was obtained from a study of Graves' ophthalmopathy and Graves' hyperthyroidism. Study-level background: Peripheral blood collection took place at initial diagnosis, before any treatment.

This clonotype was recorded many times. What it binds is unknown. The length of the CDR3 is 15 residues. CDR1 is SNHLY and CDR2 is FYNNEI in the germline V gene. V was trimmed by 9 bases and J by 4 bases, leaving 21 bases between them. Clinical symptoms and serum thyroxine were used for diagnosis; TRAb, thyroid ultrasound and orbital computed tomography were also relied on. The authors amplified TCR beta CDR3 regions from RNA transcripts. HTBI primers primed a first-round RT-PCR, and a second-round multiplex PCR followed. Via MiXCR, TCRdb re-called the multiplex PCR reads, giving one row per CDR3 protein. The data contain approximately 410,000 distinct CDR3 sequences, 15% to 19% of them singletons. Whole-study results and caveats: Among thyroid clonotypes expanded above 0.001 frequency, most also appeared in blood.

The chain couples TRBV2 to TRBJ1-1; unclear D gene. The sequence came from a woman in her late teens or twenties with stable Graves' hyperthyroidism. Sequencing used peripheral blood. The CDR3 is CASRRSQEVRTEAFF. The DNA of the CDR3 is TGTGCCAGTAGACGGTCCCAGGAGGTGCGCACTGAAGCTTTCTTT.